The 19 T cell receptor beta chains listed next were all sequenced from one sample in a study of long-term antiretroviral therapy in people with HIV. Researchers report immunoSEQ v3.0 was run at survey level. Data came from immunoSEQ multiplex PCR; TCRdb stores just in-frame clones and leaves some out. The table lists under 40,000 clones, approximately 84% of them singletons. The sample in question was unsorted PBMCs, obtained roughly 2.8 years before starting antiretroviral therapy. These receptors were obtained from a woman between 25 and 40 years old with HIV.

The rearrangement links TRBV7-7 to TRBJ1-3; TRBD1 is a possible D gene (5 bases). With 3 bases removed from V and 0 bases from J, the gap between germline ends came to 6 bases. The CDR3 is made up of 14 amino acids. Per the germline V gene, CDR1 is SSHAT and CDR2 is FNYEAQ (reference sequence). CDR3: CASSFDSSGNTIYF. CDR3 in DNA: TGTGCCAGCAGCTTCGACAGCTCTGGAAACACCATATATTTT. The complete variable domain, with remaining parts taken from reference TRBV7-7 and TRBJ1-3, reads GAGVSQSPRYKVTKRGQDVTLRCDPISSHATLYWYQQALGQGPEFLTYFNYEAQPDKSGLPSDRFSAERPEGSISTLTIQRTEQRDSAMYRCASSFDSSGNTIYFGEGSWLTVV.

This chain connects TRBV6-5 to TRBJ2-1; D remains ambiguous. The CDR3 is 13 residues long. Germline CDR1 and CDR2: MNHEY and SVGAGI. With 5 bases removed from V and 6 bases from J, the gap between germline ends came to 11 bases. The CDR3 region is CASSGSLRNEQFF. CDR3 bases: TGTGCCAGCAGTGGCTCACTCCGCAATGAGCAGTTCTTC.

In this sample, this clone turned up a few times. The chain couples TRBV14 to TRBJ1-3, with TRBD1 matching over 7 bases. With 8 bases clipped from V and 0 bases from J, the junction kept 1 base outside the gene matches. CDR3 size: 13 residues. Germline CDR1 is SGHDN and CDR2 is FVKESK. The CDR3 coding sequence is TGTGCCAGCCGGGACAGCTCTGGAAACACCATATATTTT. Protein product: CASRDSSGNTIYF.

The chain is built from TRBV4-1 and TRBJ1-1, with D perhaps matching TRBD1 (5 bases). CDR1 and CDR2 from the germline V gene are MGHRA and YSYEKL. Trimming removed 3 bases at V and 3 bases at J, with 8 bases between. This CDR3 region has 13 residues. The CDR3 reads CASSHRQYTEAFF. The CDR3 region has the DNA TGCGCCAGCAGCCATAGACAGTACACTGAAGCTTTCTTT.

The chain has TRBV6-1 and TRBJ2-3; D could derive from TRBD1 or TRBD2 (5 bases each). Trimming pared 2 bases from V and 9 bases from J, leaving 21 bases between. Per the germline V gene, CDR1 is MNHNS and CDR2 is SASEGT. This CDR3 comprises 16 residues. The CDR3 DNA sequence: TGTGCCAGCAGTGAATTGGGGCGGCGGGCCTCCGGGACGCAGTATTTT. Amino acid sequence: CASSELGRRASGTQYF.

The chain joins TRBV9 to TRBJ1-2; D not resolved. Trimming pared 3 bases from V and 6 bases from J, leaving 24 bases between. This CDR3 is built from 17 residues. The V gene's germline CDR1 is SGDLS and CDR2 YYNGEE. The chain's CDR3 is CASSDPEEGRLSHGYTF. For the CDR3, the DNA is TGTGCCAGCAGCGATCCCGAGGAAGGGAGGTTGTCCCATGGCTACACCTTC.

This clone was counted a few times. The CDR3 reads CASSPLQGETQYF. The CDR3 DNA reads as TGTGCCAGCTCACCACTGCAGGGCGAGACCCAGTACTTC. The V and J genes are TRBV18 and TRBJ2-5; the D gene is possibly TRBD1 (5 bases). Trimming stripped 1 base from V and 5 bases from J, with 8 bases between. The CDR3 extends over 13 amino acids. In germline, CDR1 is KGHSH, CDR2 LQKENI.

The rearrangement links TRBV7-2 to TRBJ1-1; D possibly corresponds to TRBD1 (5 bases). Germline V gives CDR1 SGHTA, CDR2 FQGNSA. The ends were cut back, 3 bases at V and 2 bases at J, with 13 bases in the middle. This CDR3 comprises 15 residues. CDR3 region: CASSFTGTPNTEAFF. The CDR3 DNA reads TGTGCCAGCAGCTTTACCGGGACCCCTAACACTGAAGCTTTCTTT.

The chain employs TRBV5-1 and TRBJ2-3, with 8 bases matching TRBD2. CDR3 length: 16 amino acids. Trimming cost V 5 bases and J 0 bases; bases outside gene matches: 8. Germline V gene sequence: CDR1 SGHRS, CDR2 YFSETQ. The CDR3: CASRKRGYSSTDTQYF. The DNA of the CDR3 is TGCGCCAGCAGAAAGCGGGGGTACTCTAGCACAGATACGCAGTATTTT.

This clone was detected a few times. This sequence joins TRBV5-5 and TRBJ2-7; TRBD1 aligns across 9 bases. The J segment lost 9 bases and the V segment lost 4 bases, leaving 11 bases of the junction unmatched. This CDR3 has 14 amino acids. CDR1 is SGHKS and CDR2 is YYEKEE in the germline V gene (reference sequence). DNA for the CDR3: TGTGCCAGCAGCCAACGGACAGGGGAGGGGGGGCAGTACGTC. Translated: CASSQRTGEGGQYV.

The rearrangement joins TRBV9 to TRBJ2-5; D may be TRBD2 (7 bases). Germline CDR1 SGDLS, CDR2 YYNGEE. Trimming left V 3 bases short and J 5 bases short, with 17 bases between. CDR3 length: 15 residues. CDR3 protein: CASSALGGGRETQYF. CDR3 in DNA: TGTGCCAGCAGCGCCTTAGGGGGGGGCCGGGAGACCCAGTACTTC.

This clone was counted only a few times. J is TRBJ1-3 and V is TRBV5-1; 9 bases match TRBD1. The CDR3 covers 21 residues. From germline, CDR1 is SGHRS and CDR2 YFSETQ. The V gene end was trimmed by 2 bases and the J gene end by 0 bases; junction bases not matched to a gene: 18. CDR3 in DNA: TGCGCCAGCAGCTTAGAGGGCCCGGGGGGACAGGGATCGAGCTCTGGAAACACCATATATTTT. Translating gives CASSLEGPGGQGSSSGNTIYF.

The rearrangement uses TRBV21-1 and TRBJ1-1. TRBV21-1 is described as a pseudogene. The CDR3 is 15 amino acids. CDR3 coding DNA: TGTGCCAGCAGCCGCCGGGGGTGGCCGAACACTGAAGCTTTCTTT. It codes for CASSRRGWPNTEAFF.

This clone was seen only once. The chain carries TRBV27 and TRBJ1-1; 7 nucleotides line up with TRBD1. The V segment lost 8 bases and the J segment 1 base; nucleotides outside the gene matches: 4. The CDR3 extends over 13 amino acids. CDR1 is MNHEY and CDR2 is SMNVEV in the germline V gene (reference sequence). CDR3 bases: TGTGCCAGCTCCGAGGGGGCGAACACTGAAGCTTTCTTT. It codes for CASSEGANTEAFF.

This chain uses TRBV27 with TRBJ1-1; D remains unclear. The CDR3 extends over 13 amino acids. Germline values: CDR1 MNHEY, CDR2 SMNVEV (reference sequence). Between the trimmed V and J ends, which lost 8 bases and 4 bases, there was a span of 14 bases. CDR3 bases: TGTGCCAGCGGTGTGGGGTCCCGCACTGAAGCTTTCTTT. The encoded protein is CASGVGSRTEAFF.

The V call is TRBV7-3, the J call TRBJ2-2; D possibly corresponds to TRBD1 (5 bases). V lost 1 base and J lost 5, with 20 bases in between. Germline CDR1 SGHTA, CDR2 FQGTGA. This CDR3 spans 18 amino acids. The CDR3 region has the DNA TGTGCCAGCAGCTTAAGGCCGTCAGGGCAGGGCCGGACCGGGGAGCTGTTTTTT. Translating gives CASSLRPSGQGRTGELFF.

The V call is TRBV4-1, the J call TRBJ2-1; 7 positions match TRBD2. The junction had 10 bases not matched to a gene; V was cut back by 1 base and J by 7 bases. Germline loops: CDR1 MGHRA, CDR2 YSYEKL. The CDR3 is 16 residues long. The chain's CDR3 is CASSQGRTGGWNEQFF. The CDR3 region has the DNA TGCGCCAGCAGCCAAGGGAGAACGGGGGGATGGAATGAGCAGTTCTTC.

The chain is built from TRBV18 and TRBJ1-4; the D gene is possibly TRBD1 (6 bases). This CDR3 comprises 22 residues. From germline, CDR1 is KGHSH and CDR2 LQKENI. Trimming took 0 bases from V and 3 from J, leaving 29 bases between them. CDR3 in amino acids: CASSPPGILRGGSEGSNEKLFF. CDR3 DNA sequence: TGTGCCAGCTCACCACCGGGGATACTGCGCGGGGGCTCAGAGGGTTCTAATGAAAAACTGTTTTTT.

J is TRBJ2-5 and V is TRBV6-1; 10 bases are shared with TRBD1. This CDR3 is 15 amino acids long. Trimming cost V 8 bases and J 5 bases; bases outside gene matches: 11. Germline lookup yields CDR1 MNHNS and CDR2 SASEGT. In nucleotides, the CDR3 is TGTGCCAGCGGGGAGGGGACAGGGGTTTTTGAGACCCAGTACTTC. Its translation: CASGEGTGVFETQYF.